This T cell receptor beta chain was identified in a study of blood T cell repertoires in COVID-19. Study background: Sites across the United States, Italy and Spain contributed samples from acute and convalescent COVID-19.

In the study's own analysis: For nucleated cells, counts were estimated from reference gene primer amplification. Clones were sequenced by immunoSEQ multiplex PCR, and TCRdb holds only the in-frame ones, with some missing. Clone size and V and J calls were adopted from that table, with D and trimming inferred from the DNA. Here the sample spans 110,000 or so clones, more than 80% being singletons. CDR3 length: 15 amino acids. In germline, CDR1 is SGHTA, CDR2 FQGTGA. With 4 bases removed from V and 5 bases from J, the gap between germline ends came to 15 bases. This sequence originates from a human donor in a cohort sampled during active COVID-19. The sample comprised peripheral blood. The chain couples TRBV7-3 to TRBJ2-1; the D gene is possibly TRBD1 (5 bases). In DNA, the CDR3 is TGTGCCAGCAGCTCAGGGCAGGGAATGAACAATGAGCAGTTCTTC. Translating it yields CASSSGQGMNNEQFF.